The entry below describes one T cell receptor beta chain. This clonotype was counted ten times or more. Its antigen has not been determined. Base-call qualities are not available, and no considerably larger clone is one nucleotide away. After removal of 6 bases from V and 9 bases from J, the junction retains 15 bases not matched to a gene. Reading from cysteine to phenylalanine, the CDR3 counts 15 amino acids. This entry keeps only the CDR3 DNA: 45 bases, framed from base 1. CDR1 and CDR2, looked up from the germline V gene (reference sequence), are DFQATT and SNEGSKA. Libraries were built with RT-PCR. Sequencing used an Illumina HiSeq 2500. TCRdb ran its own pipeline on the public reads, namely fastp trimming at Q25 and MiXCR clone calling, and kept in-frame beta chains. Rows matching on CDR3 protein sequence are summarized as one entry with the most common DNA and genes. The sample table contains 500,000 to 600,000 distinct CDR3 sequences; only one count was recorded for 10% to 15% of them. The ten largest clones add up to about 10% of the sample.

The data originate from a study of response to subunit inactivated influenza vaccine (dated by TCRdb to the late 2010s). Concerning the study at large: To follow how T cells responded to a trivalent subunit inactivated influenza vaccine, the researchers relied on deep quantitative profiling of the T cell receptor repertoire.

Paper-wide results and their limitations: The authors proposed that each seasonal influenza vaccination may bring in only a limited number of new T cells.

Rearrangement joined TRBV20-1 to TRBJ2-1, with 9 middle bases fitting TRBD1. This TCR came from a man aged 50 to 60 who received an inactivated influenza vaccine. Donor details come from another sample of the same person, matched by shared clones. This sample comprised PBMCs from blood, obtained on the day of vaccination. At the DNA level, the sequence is TGCAGTGCCAAAGATGCGGACAGGGGCGATGTTGAGCAGTTCTTC. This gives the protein CSAKDADRGDVEQFF.